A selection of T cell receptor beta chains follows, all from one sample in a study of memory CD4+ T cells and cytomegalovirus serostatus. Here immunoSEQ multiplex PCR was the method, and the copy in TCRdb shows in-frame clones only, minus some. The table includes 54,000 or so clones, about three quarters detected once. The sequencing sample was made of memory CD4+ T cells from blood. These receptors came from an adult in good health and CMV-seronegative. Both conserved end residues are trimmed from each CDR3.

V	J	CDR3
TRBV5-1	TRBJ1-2	ASSPLGGGYT
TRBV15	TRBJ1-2	ATSRPFLYGYT
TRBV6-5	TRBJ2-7	ASSYSKGRYPYEQY
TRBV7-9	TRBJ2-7	ASSLAGDSVREY
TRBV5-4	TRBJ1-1	ASSSEVFWGTEAF
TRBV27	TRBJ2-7	ASSLSWAGQGVPYEQY
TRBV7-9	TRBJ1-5	ASSLVLGTGVDQPQH
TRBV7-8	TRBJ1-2	ASSIMTGAGGYT
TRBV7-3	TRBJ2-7	ASSLMTGTYEQY
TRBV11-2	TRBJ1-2	ASSLDYTAGYT